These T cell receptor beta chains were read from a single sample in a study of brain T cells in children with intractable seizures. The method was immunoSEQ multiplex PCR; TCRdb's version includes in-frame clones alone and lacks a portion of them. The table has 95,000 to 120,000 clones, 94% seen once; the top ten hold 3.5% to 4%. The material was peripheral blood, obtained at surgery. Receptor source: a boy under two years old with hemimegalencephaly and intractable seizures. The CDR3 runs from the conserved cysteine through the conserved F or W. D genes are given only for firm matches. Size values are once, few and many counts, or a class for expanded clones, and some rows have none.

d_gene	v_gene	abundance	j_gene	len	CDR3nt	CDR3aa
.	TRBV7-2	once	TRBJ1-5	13	TGTGCCAGCAGCTTACGGGGAGATCAGCCCCAGCATTTT	CASSLRGDQPQHF
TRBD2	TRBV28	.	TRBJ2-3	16	TGTGCCAGCAGCCCAGGGGCTAGCGGGGACCTGATACGAAAGGATTTT	CASSPGASGDLIRKDF
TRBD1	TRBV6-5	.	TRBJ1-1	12	TGTGCCAGCACTCCTACAGGGGGAGGAGCTTTCTTT	CASTPTGGGAFF
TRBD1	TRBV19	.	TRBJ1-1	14	TGTGCCAGTAAAGGACAGGGGTTGAACACTGAAGCTTTCTTT	CASKGQGLNTEAFF
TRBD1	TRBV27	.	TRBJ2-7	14	TGTGCCAGCAGTGCCGGGACAGGCTACTACGAGCAGTACTTC	CASSAGTGYYEQYF
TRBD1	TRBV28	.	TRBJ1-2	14	TGTGCCAGCAGTGTGACAGGGGAGGGCTATGGCTACACCTTC	CASSVTGEGYGYTF
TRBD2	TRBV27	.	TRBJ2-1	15	TGTGCCAGCAGTTTTAGGACTAGCGGGAGAAGTGAGCAGTTCTTC	CASSFRTSGRSEQFF
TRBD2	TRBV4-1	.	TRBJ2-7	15	TGCGCCAGCAGCTACCTAGCGGCCTACACCTACGAGCAGTACTTC	CASSYLAAYTYEQYF
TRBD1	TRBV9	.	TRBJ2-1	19	TGTGCCAGCAGCGTATTGCCCGGGCCAGACAGGGATCTCCACAATGAGCAGTTCTTC	CASSVLPGPDRDLHNEQFF
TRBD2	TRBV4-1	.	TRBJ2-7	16	TGCGCCAGCAGCCAGGGTACCGGACTAGCGGCCTACGAGCAGTACTTC	CASSQGTGLAAYEQYF
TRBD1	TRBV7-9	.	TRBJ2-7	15	TGTGCCAGCAGCCCCCTCCGGACAGGGACCTACGAGCAGTACTTC	CASSPLRTGTYEQYF
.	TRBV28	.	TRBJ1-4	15	TGTGCCAGCAGTTTAGTCCCGGATTCGGGCGAAAAACTGTTTTTT	CASSLVPDSGEKLFF
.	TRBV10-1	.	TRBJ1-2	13	TGCGCCAGCAGTGAGTCGACAGTCTATGGCTACACCTTC	CASSESTVYGYTF
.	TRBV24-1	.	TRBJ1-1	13	TGTGCCACCAGTCACAGGATCAACACTGAAGCTTTCTTT	CATSHRINTEAFF
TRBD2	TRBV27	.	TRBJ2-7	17	TGTGCCAGCAGTTCGTCCCACCCCGGGACTAGACTCTACGAGCAGTACTTC	CASSSSHPGTRLYEQYF
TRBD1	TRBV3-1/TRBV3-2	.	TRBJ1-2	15	TGTGCCAGCAGCCAAGAGCGACAGGGACACTATGGCTACACCTTC	CASSQERQGHYGYTF
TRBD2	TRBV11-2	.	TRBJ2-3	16	TGTGCCAGCAGCTTAGTGGGGAGGGGACTCACAGATACGCAGTATTTT	CASSLVGRGLTDTQYF
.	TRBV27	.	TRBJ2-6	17	TGTGCCAGCAGTCAGCTAGCGTCCCCGACTGGGGCCAACGTCCTGACTTTC	CASSQLASPTGANVLTF
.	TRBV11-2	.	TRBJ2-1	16	TGTGCCAGCAGCTTGACATTCGCCAGCTCCTACAATGAGCAGTTCTTC	CASSLTFASSYNEQFF
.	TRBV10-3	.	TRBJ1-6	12	TGTGCCATCAGTGAGTCCGGTTCACCCCTCCACTTT	CAISESGSPLHF
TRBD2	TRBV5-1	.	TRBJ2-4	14	TGCGCCAGCAGCATGGGACTAGCGCAAAACATTCAGTACTTC	CASSMGLAQNIQYF
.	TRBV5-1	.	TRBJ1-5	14	TGCGCCAGCAGCTTGGGAACGAGCAATCAGCCCCAGCATTTT	CASSLGTSNQPQHF
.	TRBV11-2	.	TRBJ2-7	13	TGTGCCAGCAGCTTAGCAACCGGGACCAAGCAGTACTTC	CASSLATGTKQYF
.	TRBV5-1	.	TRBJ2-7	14	TGCGCCAGCAGCTTGGAAGGGACACCTTACGAGCAGTACTTC	CASSLEGTPYEQYF
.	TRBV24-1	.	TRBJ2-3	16	TGTGCCACCAGTGATCGTAGCGGAACTAGCACAGATACGCAGTATTTT	CATSDRSGTSTDTQYF
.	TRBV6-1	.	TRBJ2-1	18	TGTGCCAGCAGTGGCCCCTCGGGTCTCCAAAGCTCCTACAATGAGCAGTTCTTC	CASSGPSGLQSSYNEQFF
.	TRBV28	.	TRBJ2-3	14	TGTGCCAGCAGTCACCACAGGATCACAGATACGCAGTATTTT	CASSHHRITDTQYF
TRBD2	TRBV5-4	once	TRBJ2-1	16	TGTGCCAGCAGTCCCCTAGCGGGAGGTACCTACAATGAGCAGTTCTTC	CASSPLAGGTYNEQFF
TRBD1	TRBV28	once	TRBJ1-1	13	TGTGCCAGCAGCCTAACAGGGGGCACTGAAGCTTTCTTT	CASSLTGGTEAFF
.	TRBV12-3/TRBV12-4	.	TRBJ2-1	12	TGTGCCAGCAGACCCGATATGGGTGAGCAGTTCTTC	CASRPDMGEQFF
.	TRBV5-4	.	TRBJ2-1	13	TGTGCCAGCAGCTTGGTGGCAGGGAATGAGCAGTTCTTC	CASSLVAGNEQFF
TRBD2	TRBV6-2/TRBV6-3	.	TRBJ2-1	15	TGTGCCAGCAGTTTACTAGCGGGAGGGCATGGTGAGCAGTTCTTC	CASSLLAGGHGEQFF
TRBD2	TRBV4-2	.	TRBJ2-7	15	TGTGCCAGCAGCCAGCCGGGACTAGTGGTGGACGAGCAGTACTTC	CASSQPGLVVDEQYF
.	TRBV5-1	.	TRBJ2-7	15	TGCGCCAGCAGCTCGGCGGGACGGCCCACCTACGAGCAGTACTTC	CASSSAGRPTYEQYF
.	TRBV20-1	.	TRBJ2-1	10	TGCAGTGCTGCCCGCGATGAGCAGTTCTTC	CSAARDEQFF
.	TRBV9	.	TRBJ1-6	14	TGTGCCAGCAGCATCAGCTCCTATAATTCACCCCTCCACTTT	CASSISSYNSPLHF
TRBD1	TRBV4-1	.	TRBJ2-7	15	TGCGCCAGCAGCCAGGGGACAGGGAGCTCCTACGAGCAGTACTTC	CASSQGTGSSYEQYF
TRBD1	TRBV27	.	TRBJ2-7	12	TGTGCCAGCCGGACAGGGTTGCGCGAGCAGTACTTC	CASRTGLREQYF
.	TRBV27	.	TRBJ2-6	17	TGTGCCAGCAGTTTCGACGGGAGACCCTCTGGGGCCAACGTCCTGACTTTC	CASSFDGRPSGANVLTF
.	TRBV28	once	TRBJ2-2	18	TGTGCCAGCAGTTTGCTTGAGGGTGGGGTGGTAAACACCGGGGAGCTGTTTTTT	CASSLLEGGVVNTGELFF
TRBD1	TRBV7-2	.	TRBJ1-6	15	TGTGCCAGCAGCTTAGAGGGGACAGGGGAATCACCCCTCCACTTT	CASSLEGTGESPLHF
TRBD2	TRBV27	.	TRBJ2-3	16	TGTGCCAGCAGTCCCAACCTAGCGGGAAGGCCAGATACGCAGTATTTT	CASSPNLAGRPDTQYF
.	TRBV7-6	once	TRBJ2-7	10	TGTGCCAGCAGCGCCGGCGAGCAGTACTTC	CASSAGEQYF
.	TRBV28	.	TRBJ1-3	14	TGTGCCAGCGCCGCAGGAGGTGCTGGAAACACCATATATTTT	CASAAGGAGNTIYF
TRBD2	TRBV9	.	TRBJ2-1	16	TGTGCCAGCAGCCCTTGGACTAGCGGGAGCGACAATGAGCAGTTCTTC	CASSPWTSGSDNEQFF
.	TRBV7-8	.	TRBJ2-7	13	TGTGCCAGCTCGGGATCCTTCTCCTACGAGCAGTACTTC	CASSGSFSYEQYF
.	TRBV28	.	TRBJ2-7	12	TGTGCCAGCAGTCCCCACGGCTACGAGCAGTACTTC	CASSPHGYEQYF
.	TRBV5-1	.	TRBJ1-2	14	TGCGCCAGCAGCTTGAGACAGAGTCTCTATGGCTACACCTTC	CASSLRQSLYGYTF
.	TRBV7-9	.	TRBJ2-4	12	TGTGCCAGCAGTTGGGACCTCCACATTCAGTACTTC	CASSWDLHIQYF
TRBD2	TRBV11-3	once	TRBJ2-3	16	TGTGCCAGCAGTCGGACTAGCGGGAGCGGCACAGATACGCAGTATTTT	CASSRTSGSGTDTQYF
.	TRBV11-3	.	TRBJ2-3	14	TGTGCCAGCAGCTCCATCTGGGGCACAGATACGCAGTATTTT	CASSSIWGTDTQYF
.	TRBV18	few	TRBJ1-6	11	TGTGCCAGCTCGCTAAATTCACCCCTCCACTTT	CASSLNSPLHF
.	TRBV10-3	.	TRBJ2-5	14	TGTGCCATCAGTGAGAGGTCGGCCCAAGAGACCCAGTACTTC	CAISERSAQETQYF
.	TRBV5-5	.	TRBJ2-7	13	TGTGCCAGCAGCTTGGGCAAGCCCTACGAGCAGTACTTC	CASSLGKPYEQYF
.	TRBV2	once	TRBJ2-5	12	TGTGCCAGCACTGGGGGAGAGGAGACCCAGTACTTC	CASTGGEETQYF